A single sample gave rise to the 13 T cell receptor beta chains below, sequenced in a study of T-cell memory formation after mild COVID-19. MiXCR, run by TCRdb on the 5' RACE reads, gives a single entry per CDR3 protein. This table has roughly 620,000 distinct CDR3 sequences, more than 15% appearing once. Sequencing was done on a sample of PBMCs or a T cell subset sorted from them (not recorded which). Receptors originate from an adult woman who had mild COVID-19 (a few samples of this study predate the infection). Cell type and time point are not known.

This clonotype was counted between two and nine times. The gene calls are TRBV7-9 and TRBJ2-2, with 7 bases lining up with TRBD1. Trimming cost V 4 bases and J 0 bases; bases outside gene matches: 5. Germline CDR1 is SEHNR and CDR2 is FQNEAQ (reference sequence). The length of the CDR3 is 16 residues. DNA of the CDR3: TGTGCCAGCAGCTCTAGGGGGACAGCGAACACCGGGGAGCTGTTTTTT. Translation: CASSSRGTANTGELFF. Complete variable domain (other parts from reference TRBV7-9 and TRBJ2-2): DTGVSQNPRHKITKRGQNVTFRCDPISEHNRLYWYRQTLGQGPEFLTYFQNEAQLEKSRLLSDRFSAERPKGSFSTLEIQRTEQGDSAMYLCASSSRGTANTGELFFGEGSRLTVL.

This clonotype was recorded a few times. The chain carries TRBV5-5 and TRBJ2-1; 16 nucleotides line up with TRBD2. Trimming removed 4 bases from V and 8 bases from J; junction bases left unmatched: 9. This CDR3 comprises 17 residues. Germline V gene lookup returns CDR1 SGHKS and CDR2 YYEKEE (reference sequence). The CDR3 sequence is CASSVFGTSGGAYEQFF. Written as DNA, the CDR3 is TGTGCCAGCAGCGTCTTCGGGACTAGCGGGGGGGCCTATGAGCAGTTCTTC.

This clonotype was detected only a few times. J is TRBJ1-1 and V is TRBV7-9; D is unclear. The CDR3 loop spans 15 amino acids. V lost 2 bases, J lost 2 bases, and 12 bases lay in between. Germline CDR1 SEHNR, CDR2 FQNEAQ (reference sequence). CDR3 loop: CASSLRVGENTEAFF. For the CDR3, the DNA is TGTGCCAGCAGCTTAAGGGTCGGAGAAAACACTGAAGCTTTCTTT.

The rearrangement joins TRBV5-1 to TRBJ2-3, with D unresolved. The CDR3 spans 14 residues. The V gene lost 4 bases and the J gene lost 0 bases, with 9 bases spanning the gap. Germline-derived CDR1 and CDR2 are SGHRS and YFSETQ. The DNA for the CDR3 is TGCGCCAGCAGCGCGACCAGGAGCACAGATACGCAGTATTTT. As protein: CASSATRSTDTQYF.

The rearrangement uses TRBV5-1 and TRBJ2-1, with D unresolved. CDR1 and CDR2 (germline): SGHRS, YFSETQ. The CDR3 contains 13 residues. The ends were cut back, 1 base at V and 6 bases at J, with 8 bases in the middle. CDR3 amino acids: CASSLPLGNEQFF. CDR3 coding DNA: TGCGCCAGCAGCTTGCCGCTTGGCAATGAGCAGTTCTTC.

This clonotype was detected a few times. The V call is TRBV20-1, the J call TRBJ2-3; D remains ambiguous. Germline CDR1 reads DFQATT; CDR2 reads SNEGSKA (reference sequence). The CDR3 has 14 residues. Trimming stripped 2 bases from V and 1 base from J, with 10 bases between. The CDR3 region is CSARSYEGTDTQYF. The CDR3 DNA reads as TGCAGTGCTAGAAGTTATGAGGGCACAGATACGCAGTATTTT.

This clonotype has only a few counts. V usage is TRBV13 and J usage is TRBJ2-7; D is uncertain. Germline V gene lookup returns CDR1 PRHDT and CDR2 FYEKMQ (reference sequence). Trimming removed 4 bases from V and 2 bases from J, with 12 bases in between. This CDR3 region has 14 residues. CDR3 nucleotide sequence: TGTGCCAGCAGCTATCGACGCGCCGCCTACGAGCAGTACTTC. Its translation is CASSYRRAAYEQYF.

The chain is built from TRBV24-1 and TRBJ2-2; 11 nucleotides match TRBD2. Germline V gives CDR1 KGHDR, CDR2 SFDVKD. The CDR3 sequence is 16 residues long. After removal of 9 bases from V and 3 bases from J, the junction contained 8 bases not matched to a gene. The CDR3: CATQAGLAGYTGELFF. For the CDR3, the DNA is TGTGCCACCCAGGCAGGACTAGCGGGTTACACCGGGGAGCTGTTTTTT.

This clonotype was recorded only once. The chain uses TRBV6-5 and TRBJ2-5; D is tentatively TRBD1 or TRBD2 (5 bases each). Trimming stripped 8 bases from V and 7 bases from J, with 14 bases between. Germline V lookup: CDR1 MNHEY, CDR2 SVGAGI. The CDR3 is made up of 12 amino acids. CDR3 in amino acids: CASRDELGTQYF. The CDR3 DNA follows: TGTGCCAGCCGGGACGAACTAGGGACCCAGTACTTC.

This clonotype was detected a few times. The chain carries TRBV20-1 and TRBJ2-2, with D perhaps TRBD1 (6 bases). V lost 1 base to trimming and J lost 6 bases, with 15 bases between them. Germline V gene lookup returns CDR1 DFQATT and CDR2 SNEGSKA (reference sequence). CDR3 length: 15 amino acids. This CDR3 is CSARVTGNMAGELFF. In nucleotides, the CDR3 is TGCAGTGCTAGAGTAACAGGGAACATGGCCGGGGAGCTGTTTTTT.

This clonotype was recorded a few times. This chain links TRBV4-1 with TRBJ2-1; 7 bases match TRBD1. Trimming cost V 3 bases and J 2 bases; bases outside gene matches: 13. The germline V gene has CDR1 MGHRA and CDR2 YSYEKL. This CDR3 is built from 18 residues. The DNA for the CDR3 is TGCGCCAGCAGCCAGGACCTCTATGGGCAGGGGGCCTACAATGAGCAGTTCTTC. Residues: CASSQDLYGQGAYNEQFF.

The genes are TRBV12-3 or TRBV12-4 and TRBJ2-1; 8 nucleotides line up with TRBD2. With 3 bases clipped from V and 15 bases from J, the junction kept 7 bases outside the gene matches. The CDR3 is made up of 12 amino acids. As DNA, the CDR3 is TGTGCCAGCAGTTTTGGAGCGGGAGAGACGTTCTTC. It translates to CASSFGAGETFF.

The rearrangement joins TRBV27 to TRBJ1-5; 9 bases map to TRBD1. Trimming at V came to 3 bases and at J to 3 bases, leaving 9 bases not matched to a gene. From germline, CDR1 is MNHEY and CDR2 SMNVEV (reference sequence). This CDR3 is 17 amino acids long. The CDR3 sequence: CASSLSTGGTVNQPQHF. The CDR3 bases are TGTGCCAGCAGTTTGTCGACAGGGGGGACGGTCAATCAGCCCCAGCATTTT.